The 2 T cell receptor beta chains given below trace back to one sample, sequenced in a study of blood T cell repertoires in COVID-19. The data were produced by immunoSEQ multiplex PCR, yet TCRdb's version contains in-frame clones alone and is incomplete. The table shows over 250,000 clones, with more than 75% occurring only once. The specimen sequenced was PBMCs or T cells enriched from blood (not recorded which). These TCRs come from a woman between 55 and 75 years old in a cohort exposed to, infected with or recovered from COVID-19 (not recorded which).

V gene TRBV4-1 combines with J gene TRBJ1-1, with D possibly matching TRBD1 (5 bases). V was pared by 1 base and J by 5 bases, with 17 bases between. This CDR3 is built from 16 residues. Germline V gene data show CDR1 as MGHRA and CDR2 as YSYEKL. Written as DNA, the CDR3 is TGCGCCAGCAGCCAAGTCGGGGGTAGGGTGGGGACTGAAGCTTTCTTT. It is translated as CASSQVGGRVGTEAFF.

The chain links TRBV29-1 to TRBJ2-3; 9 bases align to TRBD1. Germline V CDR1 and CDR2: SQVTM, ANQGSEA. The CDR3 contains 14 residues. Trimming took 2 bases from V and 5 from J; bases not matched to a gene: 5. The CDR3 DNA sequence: TGCAGCGTTGAAATACAGGGGGCTAGAGATACGCAGTATTTT. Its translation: CSVEIQGARDTQYF.